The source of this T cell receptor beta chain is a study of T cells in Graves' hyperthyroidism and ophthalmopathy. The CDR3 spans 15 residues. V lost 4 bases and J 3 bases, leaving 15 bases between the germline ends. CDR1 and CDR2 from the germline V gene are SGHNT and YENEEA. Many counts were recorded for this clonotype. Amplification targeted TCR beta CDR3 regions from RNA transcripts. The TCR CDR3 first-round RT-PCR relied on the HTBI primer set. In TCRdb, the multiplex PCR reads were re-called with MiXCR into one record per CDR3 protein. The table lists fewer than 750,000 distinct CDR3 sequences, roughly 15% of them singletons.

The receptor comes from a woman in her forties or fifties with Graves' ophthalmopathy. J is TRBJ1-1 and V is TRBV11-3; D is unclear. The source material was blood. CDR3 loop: CASSSPREMDTEAFF. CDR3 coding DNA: TGTGCCAGCAGCTCCCCAAGGGAGATGGACACTGAAGCTTTCTTT.